This TCR beta chain stems from a study of shared clonotypes between healthy human individuals. Broader study findings: Clonotype sharing among donors, it was expected, would be affected by sequencing depth. Shared clonotypes: approximately 4.5% naive CD4, around 3.4% naive CD8, 2.3% memory CD4, over 0.3% memory CD8.

At the deep level, the assay was run. When replicate PCRs were run on sorted subsets, they used 200 ng DNA, about 31,000 T cell genomes. Sequencing was performed with immunoSEQ multiplex PCR; in TCRdb, only in-frame clones are kept and a portion is missing. Among millions of clones listed, roughly 94% were seen once. As for this clone: Its antigen is not known.

Naive CD8 cells lacked CD45RO, underwent positive selection for CCR7 and left out terminally differentiated effector memory CD45RA+ cells. V lost 4 bases and J 7 bases, leaving 22 bases between the germline ends. Germline V gives CDR1 MGHRA, CDR2 YSYEKL. This CDR3 has 16 amino acids. The specimen was naive CD8+ T cells sorted from blood. The receptor was derived from a man aged 18-30 years in good health. V is TRBV4-1 and J is TRBJ1-2; a weak D match, TRBD1 (5 bases). The CDR3 DNA reads TGCGCCAGCAGCCCCCTAGGTGGGGACTCTAGAAGTGGCTACACCTTC. Protein: CASSPLGGDSRSGYTF.